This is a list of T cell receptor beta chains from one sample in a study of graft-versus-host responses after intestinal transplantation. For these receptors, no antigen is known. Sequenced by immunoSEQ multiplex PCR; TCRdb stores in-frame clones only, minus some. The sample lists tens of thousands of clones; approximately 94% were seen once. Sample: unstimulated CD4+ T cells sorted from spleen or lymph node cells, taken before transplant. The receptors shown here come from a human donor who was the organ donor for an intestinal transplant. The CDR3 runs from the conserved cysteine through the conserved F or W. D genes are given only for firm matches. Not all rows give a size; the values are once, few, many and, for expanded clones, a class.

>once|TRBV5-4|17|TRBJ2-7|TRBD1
TGTGCCAGCAGCTTGGGATACGGACAGGGGGCGCAGAACGAGCAGTACTTC
CASSLGYGQGAQNEQYF
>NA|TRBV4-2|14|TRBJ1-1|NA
TGTGCCAGCAGCCAAGCAGGGAAGAACACTGAAGCTTTCTTT
CASSQAGKNTEAFF
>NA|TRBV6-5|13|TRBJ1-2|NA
TGTGCCAGCAGACCCCCGGCAGACTATGGCTACACCTTC
CASRPPADYGYTF
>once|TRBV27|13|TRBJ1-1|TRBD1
TGTGCCAGCAGTGTCCCCGGACAGGGTGAAGCTTTCTTT
CASSVPGQGEAFF
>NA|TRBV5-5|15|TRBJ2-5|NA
TGTGCCAGCAGTCTGGACTCGAGGGATTGGGAGACCCAGTACTTC
CASSLDSRDWETQYF
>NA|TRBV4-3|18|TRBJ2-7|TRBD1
TGCGCCAGCAGCCCCAATCCCCTCGGGACAGGGACCCCCAGGGAGCAGTACTTC
CASSPNPLGTGTPREQYF
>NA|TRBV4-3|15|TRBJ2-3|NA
TGCGCCAGCAGCCAAGACGGACGGGGAACAGATACGCAGTATTTT
CASSQDGRGTDTQYF
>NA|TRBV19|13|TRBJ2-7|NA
TGTGCCAGTAGTATAGGGAGATACTACGAGCAGTACTTC
CASSIGRYYEQYF
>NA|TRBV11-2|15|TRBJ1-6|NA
TGTGCCAGCAGCTTAGGGGCAGGGCGTGATTCACCCCTCCACTTT
CASSLGAGRDSPLHF
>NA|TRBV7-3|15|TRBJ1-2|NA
TGTGCCAGCAGCCTCACGCCAGGTGATAACTATGGCTACACCTTC
CASSLTPGDNYGYTF
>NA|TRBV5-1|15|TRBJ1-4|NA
TGCGCCAGCAGCTTGTCCGGACTTATTAATGAAAAACTGTTTTTT
CASSLSGLINEKLFF
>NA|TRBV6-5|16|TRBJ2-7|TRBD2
TGTGCCAGCAGTTACTCGAAGCGGGGGGCTTCCTACGAGCAGTACTTC
CASSYSKRGASYEQYF
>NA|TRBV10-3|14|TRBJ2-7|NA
TGTGCCATCAGTGATCTAAGCCACCCCTACGAGCAGTACTTC
CAISDLSHPYEQYF
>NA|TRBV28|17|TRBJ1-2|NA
TGTGCCAGCAGTTTCGTGCCGATGGGGGTAGGCGCCTATGGCTACACCTTC
CASSFVPMGVGAYGYTF
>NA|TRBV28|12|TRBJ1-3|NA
TGTGCCAGCAGTCCTATGGGAAACACCATATATTTT
CASSPMGNTIYF
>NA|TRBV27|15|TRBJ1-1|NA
TGTGCCAGCAGCCTGGAGGGCAGGGGAAACACTGAAGCTTTCTTT
CASSLEGRGNTEAFF
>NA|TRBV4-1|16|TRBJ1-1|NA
TGCGCCAGCAGCCAACCTATCAGGGCCTTGAACACTGAAGCTTTCTTT
CASSQPIRALNTEAFF
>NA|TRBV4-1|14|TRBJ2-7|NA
TGCGCCAGCAGTTACGACAGATTCTCCTACGAGCAGTACTTC
CASSYDRFSYEQYF
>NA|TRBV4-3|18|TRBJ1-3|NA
TGCGCCAGCAGCCAACTACTCATCGACAGGCTTTCTGGAAACACCATATATTTT
CASSQLLIDRLSGNTIYF
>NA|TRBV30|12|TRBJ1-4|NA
TGTGCCTGGAGCGTAAATCCGGCAAGACTGTTTTTT
CAWSVNPARLFF
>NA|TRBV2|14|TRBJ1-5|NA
TGTGCCAGCAGCCAGTACTTAGGCAATCAGCCCCAGCATTTT
CASSQYLGNQPQHF
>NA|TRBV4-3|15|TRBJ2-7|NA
TGCGCCAGCAGCCAAACGTATCAGGGACGGTACGAGCAGTACTTC
CASSQTYQGRYEQYF
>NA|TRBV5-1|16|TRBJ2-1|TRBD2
TGCGCCAGCAGCCCTGTAGCGGGGGGAACGTACAATGAGCAGTTCTTC
CASSPVAGGTYNEQFF
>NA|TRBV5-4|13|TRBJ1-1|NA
TGTGCCAGCAGCTCACCGGGGTACACTGAAGCTTTCTTT
CASSSPGYTEAFF
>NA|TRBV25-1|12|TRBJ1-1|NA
TGTGCCAGCAGTGGACAGGACACTGAAGCTTTCTTT
CASSGQDTEAFF
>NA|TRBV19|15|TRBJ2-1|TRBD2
TGTGCCAGTAGTATCTGGACTAGCGGGGGGTCTGAGCAGTTCTTC
CASSIWTSGGSEQFF
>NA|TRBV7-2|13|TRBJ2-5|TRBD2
TGTGCCAGCAGCTTAAAGGGACTAGGGACCCAGTACTTC
CASSLKGLGTQYF